These T cell receptor beta chains were read from a single sample in a study of blood T cell repertoires in COVID-19. The protocol was immunoSEQ multiplex PCR, while the TCRdb copy is restricted to in-frame clones and leaves out a portion. The table has under 500,000 clones, 75% to 90% seen once. Sequenced sample: peripheral blood. These receptors were collected from a woman aged 25 to 39 with acute or convalescent COVID-19. The CDR3 runs from the conserved cysteine through the conserved F or W. The D gene is left open where the match is weak. The size entry is marked missing in some rows and otherwise reads once, few, many or a size class.

clone_size: .; j_call: TRBJ2-1; v_call: TRBV7-3; d_call: TRBD2; cdr3_aa: CASSTSLAGGRGGPINEQFF; cdr3_nt: TGTGCCAGCAGCACCTCGCTAGCGGGGGGGCGAGGGGGACCAATAAATGAGCAGTTCTTC
clone_size: .; j_call: TRBJ2-7; v_call: TRBV18; d_call: .; cdr3_aa: CASSPRGVLPYEQYF; cdr3_nt: TGTGCCAGCTCACCACGGGGCGTCCTCCCCTACGAGCAGTACTTC
clone_size: .; j_call: TRBJ2-7; v_call: TRBV14; d_call: .; cdr3_aa: CASSRLGDKSREQYF; cdr3_nt: TGTGCCAGCAGCCGATTAGGGGACAAGTCTCGCGAGCAGTACTTC
clone_size: .; j_call: TRBJ2-4; v_call: TRBV18; d_call: .; cdr3_aa: CASSPVGLAKNIQYF; cdr3_nt: TGTGCCAGCTCACCAGTGGGCCTAGCCAAAAACATTCAGTACTTC
clone_size: few; j_call: TRBJ2-5; v_call: TRBV10-3; d_call: .; cdr3_aa: CAISVGGGETQYF; cdr3_nt: TGTGCCATCAGTGTAGGGGGTGGCGAGACCCAGTACTTC
clone_size: once; j_call: TRBJ2-7; v_call: TRBV11-2; d_call: TRBD2; cdr3_aa: CASSLDSGGEYEQYF; cdr3_nt: TGTGCCAGCAGCTTAGATAGCGGGGGGGAATACGAGCAGTACTTC
clone_size: .; j_call: TRBJ1-5; v_call: TRBV28; d_call: TRBD1; cdr3_aa: CASSYKPGQGNQPQHF; cdr3_nt: TGTGCCAGCAGTTATAAACCGGGACAGGGCAATCAGCCCCAGCATTTT
clone_size: once; j_call: TRBJ1-4; v_call: TRBV5-4; d_call: .; cdr3_aa: CASSRRGGATNEKLFF; cdr3_nt: TGTGCCAGCAGCCGTCGGGGTGGTGCAACTAATGAAAAACTGTTTTTT
clone_size: .; j_call: TRBJ1-3; v_call: TRBV5-4; d_call: .; cdr3_aa: CASSRGPDYSGNTIYF; cdr3_nt: TGTGCCAGCAGCCGGGGCCCGGACTACTCTGGAAACACCATATATTTT
clone_size: .; j_call: TRBJ2-1; v_call: TRBV7-3; d_call: TRBD1; cdr3_aa: CASSPGGASYNEQFF; cdr3_nt: TGTGCCAGCAGCCCAGGGGGCGCCTCCTACAATGAGCAGTTCTTC
clone_size: .; j_call: TRBJ2-7; v_call: TRBV23-1; d_call: .; cdr3_aa: CASSQDGGKTYEQYF; cdr3_nt: TGCGCCAGCAGTCAAGATGGAGGGAAGACCTACGAGCAGTACTTC
clone_size: once; j_call: TRBJ1-3; v_call: TRBV28; d_call: .; cdr3_aa: CASRDTTGTGNTIYF; cdr3_nt: TGTGCCAGCAGAGATACTACAGGGACTGGAAACACCATATATTTT
clone_size: .; j_call: TRBJ2-1; v_call: TRBV7-3; d_call: TRBD1; cdr3_aa: CASSVTGQDNEQFF; cdr3_nt: TGTGCCAGCAGCGTAACGGGACAGGACAATGAGCAGTTCTTC
clone_size: .; j_call: TRBJ2-2; v_call: TRBV10-3; d_call: TRBD2; cdr3_aa: CAISSSGANTGELFF; cdr3_nt: TGTGCCATCAGTTCTAGCGGGGCGAACACCGGGGAGCTGTTTTTT
clone_size: .; j_call: TRBJ2-3; v_call: TRBV5-6; d_call: TRBD1; cdr3_aa: CASSFGTGETSTDTQYF; cdr3_nt: TGTGCCAGCAGCTTTGGGACAGGGGAAACTAGCACAGATACGCAGTATTTT
clone_size: once; j_call: TRBJ1-2; v_call: TRBV4-1; d_call: .; cdr3_aa: CASSPYEQGSGYTF; cdr3_nt: TGCGCCAGCAGCCCCTACGAGCAGGGAAGTGGCTACACCTTC
clone_size: .; j_call: TRBJ1-4; v_call: TRBV6-6; d_call: .; cdr3_aa: CASRGEGRTEKLFF; cdr3_nt: TGTGCCAGCAGGGGGGAGGGCAGGACTGAAAAACTGTTTTTT
clone_size: .; j_call: TRBJ1-6; v_call: TRBV27; d_call: .; cdr3_aa: CASSLARGYNSPLHF; cdr3_nt: TGTGCCAGCAGTTTAGCACGGGGTTATAATTCACCCCTCCACTTT
clone_size: .; j_call: TRBJ2-7; v_call: TRBV5-1; d_call: TRBD1; cdr3_aa: CASSFSMPGTGSYEQYF; cdr3_nt: TGCGCCAGCAGCTTCTCCATGCCCGGGACAGGGTCCTACGAGCAGTACTTC
clone_size: .; j_call: TRBJ2-1; v_call: TRBV5-4; d_call: .; cdr3_aa: CASSLGGTEQFF; cdr3_nt: TGTGCCAGCAGCTTGGGAGGGACAGAGCAGTTCTTC
clone_size: .; j_call: TRBJ2-5; v_call: TRBV2; d_call: .; cdr3_aa: CASREVDSQETQYF; cdr3_nt: TGTGCCAGCAGGGAAGTGGACTCTCAAGAGACCCAGTACTTC
clone_size: .; j_call: TRBJ1-1; v_call: TRBV3-1/TRBV3-2; d_call: TRBD1; cdr3_aa: CASSHLTGQNTEAFF; cdr3_nt: TGTGCCAGCAGCCATTTGACAGGGCAGAACACTGAAGCTTTCTTT
clone_size: .; j_call: TRBJ1-1; v_call: TRBV25-1; d_call: .; cdr3_aa: CASSERSTVNTEAFF; cdr3_nt: TGTGCCAGCAGTGAGAGATCGACAGTGAACACTGAAGCTTTCTTT
clone_size: .; j_call: TRBJ1-5; v_call: TRBV5-1; d_call: .; cdr3_aa: CASSVTGTPDQPQHF; cdr3_nt: TGCGCCAGCAGCGTAACCGGGACACCAGATCAGCCCCAGCATTTT
clone_size: .; j_call: TRBJ1-2; v_call: TRBV14; d_call: .; cdr3_aa: CASSQQGLDGYTF; cdr3_nt: TGTGCCAGCAGCCAGCAGGGCCTGGATGGCTACACCTTC
clone_size: .; j_call: TRBJ1-6; v_call: TRBV30; d_call: .; cdr3_aa: CAWREGPNNSPLHF; cdr3_nt: TGTGCCTGGAGGGAGGGACCTAATAATTCACCCCTCCACTTT
clone_size: .; j_call: TRBJ1-5; v_call: TRBV5-1; d_call: .; cdr3_aa: CASSLGGQRDQPQHF; cdr3_nt: TGCGCCAGCAGCTTAGGCGGCCAGCGGGATCAGCCCCAGCATTTT
clone_size: once; j_call: TRBJ2-2; v_call: TRBV7-7; d_call: .; cdr3_aa: CASSPTNTGELFF; cdr3_nt: TGTGCCAGCAGCCCTACCAACACCGGGGAGCTGTTTTTT
clone_size: .; j_call: TRBJ2-2; v_call: TRBV27; d_call: .; cdr3_aa: CASSLYTGELFF; cdr3_nt: TGTGCCAGCAGTTTGTATACCGGGGAGCTGTTTTTT
clone_size: .; j_call: TRBJ1-4; v_call: TRBV18; d_call: .; cdr3_aa: CASSVTGTSNEKLFF; cdr3_nt: TGTGCCAGCTCAGTAACCGGGACAAGTAATGAAAAACTGTTTTTT
clone_size: .; j_call: TRBJ1-2; v_call: TRBV28; d_call: TRBD1; cdr3_aa: CASSTGQGVRGYTF; cdr3_nt: TGTGCCAGCAGTACCGGACAGGGGGTCCGTGGCTACACCTTC
clone_size: .; j_call: TRBJ2-3; v_call: TRBV10-3; d_call: .; cdr3_aa: CAISDRGRADTQYF; cdr3_nt: TGTGCCATCAGTGACCGCGGCAGGGCGGATACGCAGTATTTT
clone_size: .; j_call: TRBJ2-7; v_call: TRBV4-1; d_call: TRBD1; cdr3_aa: CASSQVGAGGTGAYEQYF; cdr3_nt: TGCGCCAGCAGCCAAGTCGGGGCGGGCGGGACAGGGGCCTACGAGCAGTACTTC
clone_size: .; j_call: TRBJ1-5; v_call: TRBV7-2; d_call: .; cdr3_aa: CASSLGPGAIQHF; cdr3_nt: TGTGCCAGCAGCTTAGGTCCAGGGGCGATCCAGCATTTT
clone_size: .; j_call: TRBJ2-3; v_call: TRBV7-3; d_call: .; cdr3_aa: CASSSSTDTQYF; cdr3_nt: TGTGCCAGCAGCTCGAGCACAGATACGCAGTATTTT
clone_size: .; j_call: TRBJ1-2; v_call: TRBV7-9; d_call: .; cdr3_aa: CASSPDSHYGYTF; cdr3_nt: TGTGCCAGCAGCCCGGACAGCCACTATGGCTACACCTTC
clone_size: .; j_call: TRBJ2-2; v_call: TRBV10-3; d_call: TRBD1; cdr3_aa: CAISEGQGVGTGELFF; cdr3_nt: TGTGCCATCAGTGAGGGACAGGGGGTAGGAACCGGGGAGCTGTTTTTT
clone_size: .; j_call: TRBJ2-7; v_call: TRBV29-1; d_call: .; cdr3_aa: CSVEGGDGYEQYF; cdr3_nt: TGCAGCGTTGAAGGGGGGGACGGGTACGAGCAGTACTTC
clone_size: .; j_call: TRBJ2-7; v_call: TRBV12-3/TRBV12-4; d_call: .; cdr3_aa: CASSQSGDEQYF; cdr3_nt: TGTGCCAGCAGTCAAAGCGGTGACGAGCAGTACTTC
clone_size: .; j_call: TRBJ2-7; v_call: TRBV9; d_call: .; cdr3_aa: CASSVEQGSYEQYF; cdr3_nt: TGTGCCAGCAGCGTAGAGCAGGGGTCCTACGAGCAGTACTTC
clone_size: .; j_call: TRBJ2-7; v_call: TRBV5-1; d_call: TRBD2; cdr3_aa: CASSLIGGGAFSYEQYF; cdr3_nt: TGCGCCAGCAGCTTGATCGGCGGGGGGGCGTTTTCCTACGAGCAGTACTTC
clone_size: .; j_call: TRBJ2-1; v_call: TRBV28; d_call: TRBD1; cdr3_aa: CASSRQGDVISEQFF; cdr3_nt: TGTGCCAGCAGTCGACAGGGGGACGTAATTTCAGAGCAGTTCTTC
clone_size: once; j_call: TRBJ1-2; v_call: TRBV7-2; d_call: TRBD1; cdr3_aa: CASSFGQGDGYTF; cdr3_nt: TGTGCCAGCAGCTTTGGCCAGGGGGACGGCTACACCTTC
clone_size: .; j_call: TRBJ1-6; v_call: TRBV5-1; d_call: TRBD1; cdr3_aa: CASSLGLRDRPGSPLHF; cdr3_nt: TGCGCCAGCAGCTTGGGCCTAAGGGACAGGCCCGGCTCACCCCTCCACTTT
clone_size: .; j_call: TRBJ2-2; v_call: TRBV9; d_call: TRBD1; cdr3_aa: CASSVSVDRDRVGDTGELFF; cdr3_nt: TGTGCCAGCAGCGTATCCGTTGACCGGGACAGGGTAGGCGACACCGGGGAGCTGTTTTTT
clone_size: .; j_call: TRBJ2-1; v_call: TRBV12-5; d_call: TRBD2; cdr3_aa: CASGLVTSGNYNEQFF; cdr3_nt: TGTGCTAGTGGTTTGGTAACTAGCGGGAACTACAATGAGCAGTTCTTC
clone_size: once; j_call: TRBJ1-6; v_call: TRBV7-3; d_call: .; cdr3_aa: CASSSPGGPLHF; cdr3_nt: TGTGCCAGCAGCTCCCCGGGTGGACCCCTCCACTTT
clone_size: .; j_call: TRBJ2-5; v_call: TRBV2; d_call: TRBD2; cdr3_aa: CASNVAGGQETQYF; cdr3_nt: TGTGCCAGCAACGTAGCGGGGGGTCAGGAGACCCAGTACTTC
clone_size: .; j_call: TRBJ1-2; v_call: TRBV18; d_call: .; cdr3_aa: CASSHGQTNYGYTF; cdr3_nt: TGTGCCAGCTCACACGGACAGACTAACTATGGCTACACCTTC
clone_size: .; j_call: TRBJ2-3; v_call: TRBV7-9; d_call: TRBD1; cdr3_aa: CASSADRNTDTQYF; cdr3_nt: TGTGCCAGCAGCGCGGACAGGAACACAGATACGCAGTATTTT